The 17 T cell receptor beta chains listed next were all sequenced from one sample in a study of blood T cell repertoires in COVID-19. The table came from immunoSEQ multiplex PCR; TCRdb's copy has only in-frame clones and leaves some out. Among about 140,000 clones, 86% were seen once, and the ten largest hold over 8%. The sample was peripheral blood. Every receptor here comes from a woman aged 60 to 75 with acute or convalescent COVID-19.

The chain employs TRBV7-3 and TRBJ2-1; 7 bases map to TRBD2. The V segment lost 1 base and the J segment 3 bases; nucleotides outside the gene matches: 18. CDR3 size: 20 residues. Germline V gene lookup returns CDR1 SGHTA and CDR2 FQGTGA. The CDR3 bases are TGTGCCAGCAGCTTAAACGGGGCAGTGAGGGCTAGCGGATTCTACAATGAGCAGTTCTTC. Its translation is CASSLNGAVRASGFYNEQFF.

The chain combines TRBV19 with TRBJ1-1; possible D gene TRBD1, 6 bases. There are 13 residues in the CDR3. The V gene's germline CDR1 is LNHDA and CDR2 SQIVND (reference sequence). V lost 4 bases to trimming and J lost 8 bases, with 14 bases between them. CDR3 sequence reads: CASSKGHSTEAFF. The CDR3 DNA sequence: TGTGCCAGTAGTAAGGGACATTCAACGGAAGCTTTCTTT.

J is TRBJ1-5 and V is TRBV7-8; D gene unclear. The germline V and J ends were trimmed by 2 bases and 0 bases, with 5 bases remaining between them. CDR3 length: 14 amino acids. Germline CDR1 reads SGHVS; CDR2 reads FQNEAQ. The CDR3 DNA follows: TGTGCCAGCAGCTTACAAAATAGCAATCAGCCCCAGCATTTT. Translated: CASSLQNSNQPQHF. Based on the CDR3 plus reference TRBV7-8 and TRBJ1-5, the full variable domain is GAGVSQSPRYKVAKRGQDVALRCDPISGHVSLFWYQQALGQGPEFLTYFQNEAQLDKSGLPSDRFFAERPEGSVSTLKIQRTQQEDSAVYLCASSLQNSNQPQHFGDGTRLSIL.

The CDR3 here is CASSPTGISGNTIYF. CDR3 sequence (DNA): TGTGCCAGCAGCCCGACAGGAATCTCTGGAAACACCATATATTTT. V is TRBV7-9 and J is TRBJ1-3; weak D call: TRBD1 (6 bases). V shed 5 bases and J shed 0 bases, with 11 bases lying between them. The CDR3 is made up of 15 amino acids. In germline, CDR1 is SEHNR, CDR2 FQNEAQ (reference sequence).

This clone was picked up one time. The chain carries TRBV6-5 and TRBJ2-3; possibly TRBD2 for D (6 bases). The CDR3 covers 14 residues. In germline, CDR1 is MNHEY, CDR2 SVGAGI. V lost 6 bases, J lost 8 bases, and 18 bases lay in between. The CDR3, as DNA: TGTGCCAGCAGCGCTAACGACGGGGGAGCTACGCAGTATTTT. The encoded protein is CASSANDGGATQYF.

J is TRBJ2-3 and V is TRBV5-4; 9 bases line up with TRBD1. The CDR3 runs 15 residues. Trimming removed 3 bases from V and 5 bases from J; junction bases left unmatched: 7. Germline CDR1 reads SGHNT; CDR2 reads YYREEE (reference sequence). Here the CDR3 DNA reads TGTGCCAGCAGCTCGGGACAGGGTTTTGGAGATACGCAGTATTTT. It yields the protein CASSSGQGFGDTQYF.

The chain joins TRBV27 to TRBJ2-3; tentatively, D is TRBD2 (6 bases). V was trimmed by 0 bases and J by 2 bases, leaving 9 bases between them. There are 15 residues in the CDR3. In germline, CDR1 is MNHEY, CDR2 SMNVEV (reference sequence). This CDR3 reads CASSLSGTPTDTQYF. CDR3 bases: TGTGCCAGCAGTTTATCAGGGACTCCCACAGATACGCAGTATTTT.

CDR3 DNA: TGTGCCAGCAGCAGACAGGGACAGTTTAACACAGATACGCAGTATTTT. Translation gives CASSRQGQFNTDTQYF. The rearrangement uses TRBV11-3 and TRBJ2-3; TRBD1 matches at 7 bases. CDR1 and CDR2 from the germline V gene are SGHNT and YENEEA. The CDR3 contains 16 residues. V lost 5 bases to trimming and J lost 2 bases; unmatched junction nucleotides: 10.

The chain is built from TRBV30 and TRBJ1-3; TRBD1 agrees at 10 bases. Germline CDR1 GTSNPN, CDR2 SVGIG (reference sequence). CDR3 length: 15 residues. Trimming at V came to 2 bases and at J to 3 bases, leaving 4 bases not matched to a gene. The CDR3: CAWSPGTGDGNTIYF. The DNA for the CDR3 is TGTGCCTGGAGTCCGGGGACAGGGGATGGAAACACCATATATTTT.

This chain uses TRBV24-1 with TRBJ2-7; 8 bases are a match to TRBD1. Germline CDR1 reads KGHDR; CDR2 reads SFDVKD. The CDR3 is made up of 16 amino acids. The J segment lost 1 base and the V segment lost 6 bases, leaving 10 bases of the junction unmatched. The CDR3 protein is CATSNPEDRVSYEQYF. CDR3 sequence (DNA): TGTGCCACCAGTAACCCCGAGGACAGGGTTTCCTACGAGCAGTACTTC.

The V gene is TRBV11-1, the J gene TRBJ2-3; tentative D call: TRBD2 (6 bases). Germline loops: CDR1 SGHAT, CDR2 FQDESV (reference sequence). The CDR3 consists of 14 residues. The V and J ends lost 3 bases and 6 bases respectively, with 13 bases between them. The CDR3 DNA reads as TGTGCCAGCAGCTTGGGCGTGGGGGGTGATACGCAGTATTTT. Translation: CASSLGVGGDTQYF.

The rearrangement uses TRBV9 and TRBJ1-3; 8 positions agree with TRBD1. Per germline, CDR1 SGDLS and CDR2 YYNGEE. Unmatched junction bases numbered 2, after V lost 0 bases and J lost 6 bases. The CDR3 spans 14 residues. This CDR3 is CASSVGQGANTIYF. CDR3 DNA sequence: TGTGCCAGCAGCGTAGGGCAGGGGGCAAACACCATATATTTT.

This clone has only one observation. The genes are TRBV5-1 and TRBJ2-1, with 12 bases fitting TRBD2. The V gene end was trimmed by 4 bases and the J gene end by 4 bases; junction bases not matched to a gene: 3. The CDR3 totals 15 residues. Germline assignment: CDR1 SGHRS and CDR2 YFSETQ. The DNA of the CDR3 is TGCGCCAGCAGCCCTAGCGGGGGGGCATACAATGAGCAGTTCTTC. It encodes CASSPSGGAYNEQFF.

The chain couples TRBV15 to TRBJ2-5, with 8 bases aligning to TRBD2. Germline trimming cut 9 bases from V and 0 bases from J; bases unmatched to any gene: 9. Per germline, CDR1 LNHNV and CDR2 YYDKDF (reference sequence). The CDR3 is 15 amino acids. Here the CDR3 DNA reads TGTGCCACTGGGGGAGTAGCGGGGTACCAAGAGACCCAGTACTTC. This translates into CATGGVAGYQETQYF.

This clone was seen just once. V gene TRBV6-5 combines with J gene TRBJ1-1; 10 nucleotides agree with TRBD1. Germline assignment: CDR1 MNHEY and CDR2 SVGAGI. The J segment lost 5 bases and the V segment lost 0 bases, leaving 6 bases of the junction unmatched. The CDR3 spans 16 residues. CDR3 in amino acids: CASSYSSTGGWTEAFF. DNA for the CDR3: TGTGCCAGCAGTTACTCGTCGACAGGGGGCTGGACTGAAGCTTTCTTT.

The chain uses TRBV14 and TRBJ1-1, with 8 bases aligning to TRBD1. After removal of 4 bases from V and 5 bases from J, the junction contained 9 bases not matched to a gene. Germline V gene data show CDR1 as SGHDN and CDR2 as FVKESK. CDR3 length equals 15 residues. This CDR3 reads CASSRRGTGLTEAFF. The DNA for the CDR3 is TGTGCCAGCAGCCGCCGAGGGACAGGATTAACTGAAGCTTTCTTT.

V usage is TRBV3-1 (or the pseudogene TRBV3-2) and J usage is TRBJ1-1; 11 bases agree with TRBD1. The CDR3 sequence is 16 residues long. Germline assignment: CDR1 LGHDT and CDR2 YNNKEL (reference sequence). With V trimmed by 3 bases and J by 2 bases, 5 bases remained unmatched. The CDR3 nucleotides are TGTGCCAGCAGCCACAGCCGGACAGGGGGCAACACTGAAGCTTTCTTT. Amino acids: CASSHSRTGGNTEAFF.